Described below is a single TCR beta chain sequence and its context. The antigen this receptor binds is unknown. Nothing much larger sits one base from this clone, and base qualities are not available. This specimen belongs to a study of cytomegalovirus exposure and HLA in healthy donors (TCRdb year 2017). Turning to the overall study: According to a later analysis, one platform produced both the 120 validation repertoires and the 666 repertoires of the first cohort. The study was designed to test whether signatures of past pathogen exposure could be identified by cataloging public T cell receptors. Along with the roughly 670-subject first cohort, a separate validation cohort of over a hundred different subjects was used. The study combined high-throughput TCR immunosequencing, statistical association of individual TCRs with disease status, and machine learning to predict cytomegalovirus infection status.

V is clipped by 5 bases and J by 3 bases, and the sequence between their germline boundaries is 17 bases long. The germline V gene supplies CDR1 SGHVS and CDR2 FQNEAQ. CDR3 length: 16 amino acids, cysteine to phenylalanine. The DNA shown is the 48-base CDR3, in frame from base 1. Overall study outcomes, separate from this receptor: In the study, some 160 TCR beta chains were listed as associated with cytomegalovirus. Cytomegalovirus status was reported to be diagnosed by the classifier with high specificity and sensitivity in both the original and validation cohorts. The authors suggested that the approach could potentially be generalized to other disease states and immunological phenotypes. Subsequent analysis determined that TCRs grouped into clusters in the first cohort also showed a tendency toward co-occurrence across the 120 validation repertoires, and approximately 94% of cluster scores exceeded 0. A few of the identified cytomegalovirus-associated TCR beta chains were confirmed in vitro to be specific for cytomegalovirus antigens. While some public TCRs were present in many individuals, most TCR sequences turned up only very rarely across donors. A later analysis lacked HLA typing for the validation cohort, so it scored co-occurrence in that cohort across all 110 or so repertoires.

The protocol used for the library was the immunoSEQ multiplex PCR assay. Regarding the original processing steps: A statistical classification framework was developed to diagnose cytomegalovirus status using the catalog of TCR beta chain sequences. This immuneACCESS table, as held by TCRdb, lists in-frame sequences with V and J called but not all clones. Of the missing ones, under half trace to an unresolved V gene in checked studies; the others have no known cause. V, J and clone size were drawn from that table, and D and trimming were deduced from the DNA. The sample data list around 350,000 clones, and about nine tenths of these were observed just once. Roughly 0.82% of the sample is held by the ten biggest clonotypes. Separate from the approximately 700-subject first cohort, the validation cohort of about 130 subjects was the group to which the donors belonged.

This chain is built from TRBV7-8 and TRBJ2-4; TRBD2 is a possible D gene, resting on 5 matching bases. The TCR sequence derives from a woman under 30 in good health and CMV-seronegative. Input material: PBMCs. The CDR3 is CASSNLRESGKNIQYF. DNA sequence: TGTGCCAGCAGCAATCTAAGGGAGTCAGGCAAAAACATTCAGTACTTC.